This T cell receptor (beta chain) was observed in a study of shared clonotypes between healthy human individuals. Assay execution proceeded at the deep level. DNA from unsorted PBMC was sequenced on ten immunoSEQ deep assay plates. Generated by immunoSEQ multiplex PCR, the TCRdb table keeps only in-frame clones and is missing some. The sample lists fewer than 550,000 clones; over 75% were seen once. The CDR3 contains 13 residues. Per the germline V gene, CDR1 is LNHDA and CDR2 is SQIVND (reference sequence). Sequencing was done on a sample of PBMCs. This chain uses TRBV19 with TRBJ2-5; 7 bases align to TRBD1. The DNA end lines up better with TRBJ2-7; the J call may be wrong. This TCR derives from a middle-aged woman in good health. Some clones in this sample may be carry-over from other donors' samples. The CDR3 sequence: CASSRDSTYEQYF. The CDR3, as DNA: TGTGCCAGTAGTAGGGACAGTACCTACGAGCAGTACTTC.